The entry below gives a single TCR beta chain sequence along with its context. The entry originates in a study of blood T cell repertoires in COVID-19. Overall study: Donors in the United States, Italy and Spain gave samples during acute or convalescent COVID-19. Nucleic acid was either cDNA or gDNA, and it came from T cells, B-cell-depleted T cells, or PBMCs.

In the source study's methods: Using reference gene primer amplification, nucleated cell counts were estimated. The method was immunoSEQ multiplex PCR; TCRdb's version includes in-frame clones alone and lacks a portion of them. V and J calls and clone size come straight from that table; D and trimming were deduced from the DNA. The sample contains a few hundred thousand clones, more than 75% of which appear only once. V lost 4 bases, J lost 4 bases, and 13 bases stayed unmatched. Germline values: CDR1 SGHDT, CDR2 YYEEEE. The CDR3 extends over 17 amino acids. Specimen: peripheral blood. The origin of this receptor is a man aged 60 to 69 with acute or convalescent COVID-19. The chain has TRBV5-6 and TRBJ1-3; 8 nucleotides align to TRBD1. The CDR3 spells CASSPVRQGTGGNTIYF. The CDR3, as DNA: TGTGCCAGCAGCCCCGTCCGACAGGGGACGGGGGGAAACACCATATATTTT.